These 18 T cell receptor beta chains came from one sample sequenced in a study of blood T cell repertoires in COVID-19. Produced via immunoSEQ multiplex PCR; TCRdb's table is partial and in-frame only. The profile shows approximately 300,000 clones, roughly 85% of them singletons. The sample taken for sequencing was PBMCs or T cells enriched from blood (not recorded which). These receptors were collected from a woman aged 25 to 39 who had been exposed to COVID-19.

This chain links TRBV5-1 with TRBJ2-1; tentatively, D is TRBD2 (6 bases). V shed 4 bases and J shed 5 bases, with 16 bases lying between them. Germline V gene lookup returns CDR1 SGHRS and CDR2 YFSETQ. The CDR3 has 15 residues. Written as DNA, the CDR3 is TGCGCCAGCAGCGCCAGGGCGGGGAACAACAATGAGCAGTTCTTC. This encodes CASSARAGNNNEQFF.

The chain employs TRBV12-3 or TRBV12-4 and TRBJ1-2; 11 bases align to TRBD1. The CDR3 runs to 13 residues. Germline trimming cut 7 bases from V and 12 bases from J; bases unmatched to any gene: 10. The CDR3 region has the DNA TGTGCCAGCATCAAACCGGGACAGGGGGTACACACCTTC. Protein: CASIKPGQGVHTF.

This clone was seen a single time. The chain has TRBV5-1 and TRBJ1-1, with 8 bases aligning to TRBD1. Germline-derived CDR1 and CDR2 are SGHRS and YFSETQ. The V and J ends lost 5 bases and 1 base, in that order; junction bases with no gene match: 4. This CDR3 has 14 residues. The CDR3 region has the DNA TGCGCCAGCAGTTCGGGACAGGCGAACACTGAAGCTTTCTTT. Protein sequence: CASSSGQANTEAFF.

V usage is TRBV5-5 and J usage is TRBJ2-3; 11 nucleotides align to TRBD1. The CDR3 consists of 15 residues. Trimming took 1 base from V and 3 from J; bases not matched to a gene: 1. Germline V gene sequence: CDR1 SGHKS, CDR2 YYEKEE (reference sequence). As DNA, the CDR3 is TGTGCCAGCAGCTTGTGGGACAGGGGGACAGATACGCAGTATTTT. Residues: CASSLWDRGTDTQYF.

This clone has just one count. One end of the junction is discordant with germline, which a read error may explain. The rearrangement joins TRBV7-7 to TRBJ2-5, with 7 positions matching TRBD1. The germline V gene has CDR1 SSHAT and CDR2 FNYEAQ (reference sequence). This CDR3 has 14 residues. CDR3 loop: CASSDTGVGETQYF. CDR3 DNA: TGTGCTAGCAGCGATACAGGGGTGGGAGAGACCCAGTACTTC. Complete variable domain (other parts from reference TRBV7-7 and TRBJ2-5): GAGVSQSPRYKVTKRGQDVTLRCDPISSHATLYWYQQALGQGPEFLTYFNYEAQPDKSGLPSDRFSAERPEGSISTLTIQRTEQRDSAMYRCASSDTGVGETQYFGPGTRLLVL.

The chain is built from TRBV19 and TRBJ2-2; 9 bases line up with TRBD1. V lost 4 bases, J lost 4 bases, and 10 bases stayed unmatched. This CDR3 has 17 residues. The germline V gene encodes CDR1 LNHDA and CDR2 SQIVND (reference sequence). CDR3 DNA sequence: TGTGCCAGTAGTACCCAACAGGGGGCGGTGGTCACCGGGGAGCTGTTTTTT. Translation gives CASSTQQGAVVTGELFF. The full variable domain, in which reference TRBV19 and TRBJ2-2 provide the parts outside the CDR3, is DGGITQSPKYLFRKEGQNVTLSCEQNLNHDAMYWYRQDPGQGLRLIYYSQIVNDFQKGDIAEGYSVSREKKESFPLTVTSAQKNPTAFYLCASSTQQGAVVTGELFFGEGSRLTVL.

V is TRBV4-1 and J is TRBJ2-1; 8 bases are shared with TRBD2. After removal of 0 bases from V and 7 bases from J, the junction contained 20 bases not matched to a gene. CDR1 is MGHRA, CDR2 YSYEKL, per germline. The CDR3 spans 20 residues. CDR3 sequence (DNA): TGCGCCAGCAGCCAAGACCAAGGGAGGAGAGTAGCGGGGCTTGGTAATGAGCAGTTCTTC. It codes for CASSQDQGRRVAGLGNEQFF.

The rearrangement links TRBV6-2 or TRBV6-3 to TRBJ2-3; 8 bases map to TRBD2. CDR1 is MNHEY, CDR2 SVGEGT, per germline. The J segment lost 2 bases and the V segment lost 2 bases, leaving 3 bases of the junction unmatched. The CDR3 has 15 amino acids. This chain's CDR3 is CASSYRGGPTDTQYF. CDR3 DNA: TGTGCCAGCAGTTACCGCGGGGGGCCCACAGATACGCAGTATTTT.

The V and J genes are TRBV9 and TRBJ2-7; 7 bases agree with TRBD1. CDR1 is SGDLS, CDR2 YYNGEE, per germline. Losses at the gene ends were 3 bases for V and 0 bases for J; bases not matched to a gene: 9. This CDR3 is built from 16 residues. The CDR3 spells CASSALGQEFSYEQYF. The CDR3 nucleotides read TGTGCCAGCAGCGCATTAGGACAGGAATTCTCCTACGAGCAGTACTTC.

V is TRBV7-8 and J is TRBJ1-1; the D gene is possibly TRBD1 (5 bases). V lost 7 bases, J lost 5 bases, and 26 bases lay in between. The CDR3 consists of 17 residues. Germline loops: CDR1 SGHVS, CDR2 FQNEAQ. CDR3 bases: TGTGCCAGCACCTCTTACTGGGGCGCGACAAGGAGAACTGAAGCTTTCTTT. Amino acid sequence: CASTSYWGATRRTEAFF.

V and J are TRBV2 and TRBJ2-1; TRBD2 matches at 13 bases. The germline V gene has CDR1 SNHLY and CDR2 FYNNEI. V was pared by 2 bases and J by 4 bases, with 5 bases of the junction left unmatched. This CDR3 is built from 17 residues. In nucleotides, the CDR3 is TGTGCCAGCAGTGAACGGGGACTAGCGGGAACTTACAATGAGCAGTTCTTC. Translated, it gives CASSERGLAGTYNEQFF.

The CDR3 coding sequence is TGTGCCAGTAGGAGGGACAGCAGGGGTGGCTACACCTTC. Translation: CASRRDSRGGYTF. The chain uses TRBV19 and TRBJ1-2; 7 bases fit TRBD1. Trimming took 6 bases from V and 7 from J; bases not matched to a gene: 8. CDR1 LNHDA and CDR2 SQIVND come from the germline V gene (reference sequence). The CDR3 is 13 residues long. The full variable domain, rest sourced from reference TRBV19 and TRBJ1-2, is DGGITQSPKYLFRKEGQNVTLSCEQNLNHDAMYWYRQDPGQGLRLIYYSQIVNDFQKGDIAEGYSVSREKKESFPLTVTSAQKNPTAFYLCASRRDSRGGYTFGSGTRLTVV.

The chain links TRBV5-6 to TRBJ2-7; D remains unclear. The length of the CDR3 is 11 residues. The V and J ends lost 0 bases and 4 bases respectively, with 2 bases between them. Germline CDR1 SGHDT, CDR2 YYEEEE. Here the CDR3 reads CASSLAYEQYF. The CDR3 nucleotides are TGTGCCAGCAGCTTGGCTTACGAGCAGTACTTC.

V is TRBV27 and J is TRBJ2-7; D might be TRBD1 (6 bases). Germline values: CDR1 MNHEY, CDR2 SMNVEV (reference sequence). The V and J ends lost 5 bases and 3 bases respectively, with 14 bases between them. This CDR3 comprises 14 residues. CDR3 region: CASSPSRDIYEQYF. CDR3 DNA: TGTGCCAGCAGTCCCAGCCGGGACATCTACGAGCAGTACTTC.

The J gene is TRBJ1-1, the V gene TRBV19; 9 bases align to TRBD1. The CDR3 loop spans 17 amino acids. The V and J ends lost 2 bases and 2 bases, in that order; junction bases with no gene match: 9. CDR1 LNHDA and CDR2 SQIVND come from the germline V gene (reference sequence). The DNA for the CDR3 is TGTGCCAGTAGTATACGGAACAGGGGGCGCGGAAACACTGAAGCTTTCTTT. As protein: CASSIRNRGRGNTEAFF.

The CDR3 region has the DNA TGCGCCAGCAGCCAACAAGGACAGGGAGGACCTGAAGCTTTCTTT. It codes for CASSQQGQGGPEAFF. The chain couples TRBV4-3 to TRBJ1-1; TRBD1 agrees at 8 bases. Germline lookup yields CDR1 LGHNA and CDR2 YSLEER. The V and J ends lost 2 bases and 6 bases, in that order; junction bases with no gene match: 8. The CDR3 extends over 15 amino acids.

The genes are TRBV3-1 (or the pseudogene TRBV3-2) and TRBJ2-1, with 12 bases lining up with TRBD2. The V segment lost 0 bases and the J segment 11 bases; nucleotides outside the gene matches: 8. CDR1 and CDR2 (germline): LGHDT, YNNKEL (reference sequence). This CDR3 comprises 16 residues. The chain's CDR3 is CASSQDQASGGDQQFF. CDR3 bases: TGTGCCAGCAGCCAAGATCAGGCTAGCGGGGGGGATCAGCAGTTCTTC.

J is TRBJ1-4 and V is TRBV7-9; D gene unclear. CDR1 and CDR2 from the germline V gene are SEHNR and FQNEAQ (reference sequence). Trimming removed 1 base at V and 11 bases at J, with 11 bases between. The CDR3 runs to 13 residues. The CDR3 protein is CASSLDATNKLFF. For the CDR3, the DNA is TGTGCCAGCAGCTTAGATGCGACAAATAAACTGTTTTTT.